In its sample, the clone carrying this TCR beta chain was seen many times. The data were taken from a study of regulatory T cells in long-lasting Graves disease. Study-level information: Graves' patients, diagnosed recently, had received antithyroid drugs under 3 months.

For TCR beta, libraries came from iRepertoire HTBI primers and Arm-PCR of CDR3 regions. Authors' data handling: Across the samples, identification revealed just over 60 TRBV and about 15 TRBJ segments. From the multiplex PCR reads, TCRdb called clonotypes with MiXCR, one entry per CDR3 protein. The V and J calls, along with clone size, are taken from TCRdb and not from the paper's own processing. This sample yields roughly 430,000 distinct CDR3 sequences, of which less than 20% are seen a single time; over 8.5% belongs to the top ten. Documented time point: newly diagnosed GD, antithyroid drugs for less than 3 months. From RNA extracted from PBMCs, the TCR library was made. The guidelines of the American Thyroid Association were the basis for diagnosing Graves' disease. V lost 5 bases and J lost 5; bases outside the gene matches: 3. Germline lookup yields CDR1 SGHTA and CDR2 FQGNSA. The CDR3 is made up of 13 amino acids.

These data were also filed under a second study, of T cells in Graves' hyperthyroidism and ophthalmopathy. Per that paper: The authors deemed Graves' hyperthyroidism stable absent ophthalmopathy progression within 18 months.

The rearrangement links TRBV7-2 to TRBJ2-1; 7 positions agree with TRBD1. This clonotype was sampled from a woman aged 30 to 39 with Graves disease. This specimen consisted of peripheral blood mononuclear cells (PBMCs), obtained at new diagnosis, from a patient treated with antithyroid drugs. The CDR3 coding sequence is TGTGCCAGCAGCCCAGGACAGGACAATGAGCAGTTCTTC. Its protein is CASSPGQDNEQFF.